These T cell receptor beta chains were read from a single sample in a study of T cell responses to AZD1222 COVID-19 vaccine. Clones were read by immunoSEQ multiplex PCR, and TCRdb kept only the in-frame ones, dropping some. Of roughly 80,000 clones listed, 88% are singletons. The source was peripheral blood, collected on day 0 of MenACWY control vaccination. All receptors derive from an adult in good health. The CDR3 runs from the conserved cysteine through the conserved F or W. Each record gives: clone size, D gene, V gene, J gene, CDR3 protein, CDR3 DNA. D genes are given only for firm matches. Size tells how often a clone was seen (once, few, many) or the class of an expanded clone, and some rows leave it out.

size: NA; D: NA; V: TRBV24-1; J: TRBJ2-3; CDR3: CATSVGLSGDTQYF; DNA: TGTGCCACCAGTGTGGGGTTATCTGGGGATACGCAGTATTTT
size: NA; D: NA; V: TRBV7-8; J: TRBJ1-1; CDR3: CASSPQHTEAFF; DNA: TGTGCCAGCAGCCCACAGCACACTGAAGCTTTCTTT
size: NA; D: NA; V: TRBV28; J: TRBJ2-2; CDR3: CASRNRDFSRTGELFF; DNA: TGTGCCAGCAGGAACCGGGACTTCTCTCGGACCGGGGAGCTGTTTTTT
size: NA; D: NA; V: TRBV28; J: TRBJ1-2; CDR3: CASRHGQFLNYGYTF; DNA: TGTGCCAGCAGACATGGACAATTCCTTAACTATGGCTACACCTTC
size: NA; D: NA; V: TRBV24-1; J: TRBJ2-1; CDR3: CATSEFTSDQGRDEQFF; DNA: TGTGCCACCAGTGAGTTCACTAGCGATCAGGGGCGTGATGAGCAGTTCTTC
size: NA; D: NA; V: TRBV10-1; J: TRBJ2-7; CDR3: CASSESLAPGEQYF; DNA: TGCGCCAGCAGTGAGTCGTTAGCCCCTGGGGAGCAGTACTTC
size: NA; D: NA; V: TRBV7-9; J: TRBJ1-4; CDR3: CASLPGEVEKLFF; DNA: TGTGCCAGCTTACCAGGGGAAGTCGAAAAACTGTTTTTT
size: NA; D: NA; V: TRBV9; J: TRBJ2-3; CDR3: CASSVGPLGTDTQYF; DNA: TGTGCCAGCAGCGTAGGTCCGCTGGGCACAGATACGCAGTATTTT
size: NA; D: NA; V: TRBV28; J: TRBJ1-2; CDR3: CASSFRGGGYGYTF; DNA: TGTGCCAGCAGTTTCCGCGGGGGGGGCTATGGCTACACCTTC
size: NA; D: NA; V: TRBV7-3; J: TRBJ2-5; CDR3: CASSLSGEETQYF; DNA: TGTGCCAGCAGCTTAAGCGGTGAAGAGACCCAGTACTTC
size: once; D: TRBD1; V: TRBV29-1; J: TRBJ2-5; CDR3: CSVAGTAQETQYF; DNA: TGCAGCGTTGCTGGGACAGCTCAAGAGACCCAGTACTTC
size: once; D: NA; V: TRBV30; J: TRBJ1-1; CDR3: CAWGQNMNTEAFF; DNA: TGTGCCTGGGGACAGAATATGAACACTGAAGCTTTCTTT
size: once; D: NA; V: TRBV6-6; J: TRBJ1-2; CDR3: CASSYPQGTPEEGYTF; DNA: TGTGCCAGCAGTTACCCGCAAGGGACACCCGAAGAAGGCTACACCTTC
size: NA; D: TRBD1; V: TRBV5-1; J: TRBJ2-5; CDR3: CASSYWGQDQETQYF; DNA: TGCGCCAGCAGCTATTGGGGACAGGATCAAGAGACCCAGTACTTC
size: few; D: TRBD2; V: TRBV11-3; J: TRBJ2-1; CDR3: CASSPGDGAGGYGEQFF; DNA: TGTGCCAGCAGCCCCGGGGATGGAGCGGGAGGGTACGGTGAGCAGTTCTTC
size: NA; D: NA; V: TRBV7-2; J: TRBJ2-5; CDR3: CASSPNLGQTYQETQYF; DNA: TGTGCCAGCAGCCCTAACCTCGGCCAGACGTACCAAGAGACCCAGTACTTC
size: NA; D: TRBD1; V: TRBV24-1; J: TRBJ2-5; CDR3: CATSDRGDRGRETQYF; DNA: TGTGCCACCAGTGATAGGGGCGACAGGGGTCGGGAGACCCAGTACTTC
size: NA; D: TRBD1; V: TRBV6-5; J: TRBJ2-5; CDR3: CASSYGGTGAGETQYF; DNA: TGTGCCAGCAGTTATGGAGGGACAGGGGCCGGAGAGACCCAGTACTTC
size: NA; D: TRBD2; V: TRBV7-3; J: TRBJ2-1; CDR3: CASSLIPGLGGLAAYEQFF; DNA: TGTGCCAGCAGCTTAATTCCTGGGTTAGGTGGGCTAGCGGCTTATGAGCAGTTCTTC
size: NA; D: NA; V: TRBV7-2; J: TRBJ2-5; CDR3: CASSSFPRQGGGETQYF; DNA: TGTGCCAGCAGCTCTTTCCCGAGACAGGGAGGCGGGGAGACCCAGTACTTC
size: NA; D: NA; V: TRBV6-5; J: TRBJ2-3; CDR3: CASSSWTDTQYF; DNA: TGTGCCAGCAGTTCCTGGACAGATACGCAGTATTTT
size: NA; D: TRBD2; V: TRBV7-2; J: TRBJ2-7; CDR3: CASSLTAGAYEQYF; DNA: TGTGCCAGCAGCTTAACAGCGGGAGCATACGAGCAGTACTTC
size: NA; D: NA; V: TRBV7-9; J: TRBJ1-1; CDR3: CASSLGQDDTEAFF; DNA: TGTGCCAGCAGCTTAGGCCAGGACGACACTGAAGCTTTCTTT
size: NA; D: NA; V: TRBV2; J: TRBJ1-2; CDR3: CASSEGPGQDYGYTF; DNA: TGTGCCAGCAGTGAAGGGCCAGGGCAGGACTATGGCTACACCTTC
size: few; D: NA; V: TRBV10-2; J: TRBJ2-7; CDR3: CASSGQGTGLEQYF; DNA: TGCGCCAGCAGTGGCCAGGGGACGGGGCTCGAGCAGTACTTC
size: NA; D: NA; V: TRBV4-1; J: TRBJ1-2; CDR3: CASSQDRDNNYGYTF; DNA: TGCGCCAGCAGCCAAGATAGGGACAATAACTATGGCTACACCTTC
size: once; D: NA; V: TRBV7-8; J: TRBJ2-7; CDR3: CASSPQGGVSYEQYF; DNA: TGTGCCAGCAGCCCCCAGGGGGGGGTCTCCTACGAGCAGTACTTC
size: NA; D: NA; V: TRBV6-1; J: TRBJ1-2; CDR3: CASSEIHRDYGYTF; DNA: TGTGCCAGCAGTGAAATCCACAGGGACTATGGCTACACCTTC
size: NA; D: TRBD1; V: TRBV18; J: TRBJ2-1; CDR3: CASSPEPRTGSNEQFF; DNA: TGTGCCAGCTCACCCGAACCCAGGACAGGGTCGAATGAGCAGTTCTTC
size: NA; D: NA; V: TRBV5-1; J: TRBJ2-7; CDR3: CASSLMDGAYEQYF; DNA: TGCGCCAGCAGCTTAATGGACGGGGCCTACGAGCAGTACTTC
size: NA; D: NA; V: TRBV6-5; J: TRBJ1-1; CDR3: CASQGSTGVSEAFF; DNA: TGTGCCAGCCAAGGATCCACCGGGGTCTCAGAAGCTTTCTTT
size: NA; D: TRBD2; V: TRBV9; J: TRBJ2-7; CDR3: CASSVRAGGLVYEQYF; DNA: TGTGCCAGCAGCGTGCGAGCGGGAGGGCTGGTCTACGAGCAGTACTTC
size: NA; D: TRBD1; V: TRBV4-3; J: TRBJ2-7; CDR3: CASSTKTGGEQYF; DNA: TGCGCCAGCAGCACCAAGACAGGGGGCGAGCAGTACTTC
size: NA; D: TRBD1; V: TRBV10-3; J: TRBJ1-6; CDR3: CAISVGTGDNSPLHF; DNA: TGTGCCATCAGTGTCGGGACAGGGGATAATTCACCCCTCCACTTT
size: NA; D: TRBD2; V: TRBV9; J: TRBJ2-1; CDR3: CASSVGTSGGLDEQFF; DNA: TGTGCCAGCAGCGTAGGAACTAGCGGGGGATTGGATGAGCAGTTCTTC
size: NA; D: NA; V: TRBV28; J: TRBJ2-7; CDR3: CASSAYYRATYEQYF; DNA: TGTGCCAGCAGTGCCTACTACAGGGCTACCTACGAGCAGTACTTC
size: NA; D: TRBD1; V: TRBV27; J: TRBJ1-5; CDR3: CASSRGLGGDHQPQHF; DNA: TGTGCCAGCAGCCGGGGGTTAGGGGGCGACCATCAGCCCCAGCATTTT
size: NA; D: TRBD2; V: TRBV7-2; J: TRBJ2-1; CDR3: CASSFYPGLAGATWHEQFF; DNA: TGTGCCAGCAGCTTTTACCCCGGACTAGCGGGAGCCACGTGGCATGAGCAGTTCTTC
size: NA; D: TRBD1; V: TRBV27; J: TRBJ2-7; CDR3: CASSAQTGSLEEQYF; DNA: TGTGCCAGCAGTGCCCAGACAGGGAGCCTGGAGGAGCAGTACTTC
size: NA; D: NA; V: TRBV6-5; J: TRBJ1-1; CDR3: CASSRLNTEAFF; DNA: TGTGCCAGCAGTCGACTGAACACTGAAGCTTTCTTT
size: once; D: TRBD1; V: TRBV28; J: TRBJ1-2; CDR3: CASSLPQQGAISYGYTF; DNA: TGTGCCAGCAGCCTACCCCAACAGGGGGCCATCTCCTATGGCTACACCTTC
size: NA; D: NA; V: TRBV5-1; J: TRBJ2-1; CDR3: CASSLVAHEQFF; DNA: TGCGCCAGCAGCTTGGTAGCCCATGAGCAGTTCTTC
size: NA; D: NA; V: TRBV19; J: TRBJ1-6; CDR3: CASGNIGAPLHF; DNA: TGTGCCAGTGGGAACATCGGGGCACCCCTCCACTTT
size: NA; D: NA; V: TRBV6-2/TRBV6-3; J: TRBJ1-4; CDR3: CASSGADNEKLFF; DNA: TGTGCCAGCAGTGGTGCAGATAATGAAAAACTGTTTTTT
size: NA; D: NA; V: TRBV28; J: TRBJ1-2; CDR3: CASSLSMTYGYTF; DNA: TGTGCCAGCAGTTTAAGCATGACCTATGGCTACACCTTC
size: once; D: TRBD2; V: TRBV7-2; J: TRBJ2-1; CDR3: CASSLWTSGSYNEQFF; DNA: TGTGCCAGCAGCCTTTGGACTAGCGGCTCCTACAATGAGCAGTTCTTC
size: once; D: NA; V: TRBV30; J: TRBJ2-5; CDR3: CAWSDYGETQYF; DNA: TGTGCCTGGAGTGACTACGGGGAGACCCAGTACTTC
size: NA; D: TRBD1; V: TRBV5-6; J: TRBJ1-1; CDR3: CASSSGQGPTEAFF; DNA: TGTGCCAGCAGCTCCGGACAGGGGCCCACTGAAGCTTTCTTT
size: NA; D: NA; V: TRBV25-1; J: TRBJ1-4; CDR3: CASSEPSGLEKLFF; DNA: TGTGCCAGCAGTGAACCGTCGGGCCTCGAAAAACTGTTTTTT
size: once; D: TRBD2; V: TRBV2; J: TRBJ2-7; CDR3: CASSALAGGPGEQYF; DNA: TGTGCCAGCAGTGCCCTAGCGGGAGGGCCGGGCGAGCAGTACTTC
size: NA; D: NA; V: TRBV5-6; J: TRBJ1-1; CDR3: CASSLGTTMNTEAFF; DNA: TGTGCCAGCAGCCTAGGAACGACGATGAACACTGAAGCTTTCTTT
size: NA; D: NA; V: TRBV4-3; J: TRBJ2-7; CDR3: CASSRDHSYEQYF; DNA: TGCGCCAGCAGCCGGGACCACTCCTACGAGCAGTACTTC
size: once; D: NA; V: TRBV7-2; J: TRBJ2-7; CDR3: CASSFSRAQGSEQYF; DNA: TGTGCCAGCAGCTTCAGTCGGGCACAGGGCAGCGAGCAGTACTTC